Listed below are T cell receptor beta chains from one sample, sequenced in a study of beta chain features in type 1 diabetes. Sequenced by immunoSEQ multiplex PCR; TCRdb stores in-frame clones only, minus some. Among 680,000 or so clones listed, around 16% were seen once. The sequenced sample was naive CD4+ T cells from blood. Source of these receptors: a man younger than 35 in good health. Each CDR3 is given with its conserved first and last residue. The D gene is left open where the match is weak. Clone size appears in some rows only: once, few, many, or a class for an expanded clone.

V gene: TRBV5-1
D gene: TRBD1
clone size: NA
J gene: TRBJ2-5
CDR3 protein: CASSLAMWTGELGETQYF
CDR3 DNA: TGCGCCAGCAGCTTGGCTATGTGGACAGGGGAACTGGGGGAGACCCAGTACTTC

V gene: TRBV18
D gene: NA
clone size: NA
J gene: TRBJ1-5
CDR3 protein: CASSPPTGGQPQHF
CDR3 DNA: TGTGCCAGCTCACCACCGACGGGAGGACAGCCCCAGCATTTT

V gene: TRBV2
D gene: TRBD2
clone size: few
J gene: TRBJ2-1
CDR3 protein: CASRGSGGPDNEQFF
CDR3 DNA: TGTGCCAGCAGGGGTAGCGGGGGACCCGACAATGAGCAGTTCTTC

V gene: TRBV14
D gene: TRBD2
clone size: many
J gene: TRBJ2-2
CDR3 protein: CASSQVRGTTLNTGELFF
CDR3 DNA: TGTGCCAGCAGCCAAGTACGCGGGACTACCCTAAACACCGGGGAGCTGTTTTTT

V gene: TRBV4-1
D gene: NA
clone size: NA
J gene: TRBJ2-3
CDR3 protein: CASSQETRPLLITDTQYF
CDR3 DNA: TGCGCCAGCAGCCAAGAAACTAGACCACTCTTAATCACAGATACGCAGTATTTT

V gene: TRBV7-2
D gene: TRBD2
clone size: NA
J gene: TRBJ2-3
CDR3 protein: CASRSAGDSGTQYF
CDR3 DNA: TGTGCCAGCAGGTCGGCGGGAGACTCGGGTACGCAGTATTTT

V gene: TRBV27
D gene: NA
clone size: few
J gene: TRBJ2-5
CDR3 protein: CASSFRETQYF
CDR3 DNA: TGTGCCAGCAGTTTCCGAGAGACCCAGTACTTC

V gene: TRBV28
D gene: TRBD2
clone size: NA
J gene: TRBJ2-1
CDR3 protein: CASSFPSGGGGEQFF
CDR3 DNA: TGTGCCAGCAGTTTCCCTAGCGGGGGAGGGGGTGAGCAGTTCTTC

V gene: TRBV29-1
D gene: NA
clone size: few
J gene: TRBJ1-4
CDR3 protein: CSVEFEYGTLNEKLFF
CDR3 DNA: TGCAGCGTTGAGTTTGAGTACGGGACCCTTAATGAAAAACTGTTTTTT

V gene: TRBV7-9
D gene: TRBD2
clone size: few
J gene: TRBJ2-1
CDR3 protein: CASSPRLAGARHNEQFF
CDR3 DNA: TGTGCCAGCAGCCCGAGACTAGCGGGAGCGAGACACAATGAGCAGTTCTTC

V gene: TRBV2
D gene: NA
clone size: NA
J gene: TRBJ2-5
CDR3 protein: CASSVQPGQETQYF
CDR3 DNA: TGTGCCAGCAGTGTACAGCCTGGCCAAGAGACCCAGTACTTC

V gene: TRBV21-1
D gene: NA
clone size: NA
J gene: TRBJ1-2
CDR3 protein: CASSKPGVGYTF
CDR3 DNA: TGTGCCAGCAGCAAACCGGGGGTCGGCTACACCTTC

V gene: TRBV28
D gene: NA
clone size: NA
J gene: TRBJ1-1
CDR3 protein: CAGETDFMNTEAFF
CDR3 DNA: TGTGCCGGAGAGACGGACTTCATGAACACTGAAGCTTTCTTT

V gene: TRBV11-3
D gene: NA
clone size: few
J gene: TRBJ1-1
CDR3 protein: CASSLQGNTEAFF
CDR3 DNA: TGTGCCAGCAGCTTACAAGGGAACACTGAAGCTTTCTTT

V gene: TRBV5-1
D gene: TRBD1
clone size: few
J gene: TRBJ1-2
CDR3 protein: CASRQGQGAPGYTF
CDR3 DNA: TGCGCCAGCAGACAAGGACAGGGGGCTCCTGGCTACACCTTC

V gene: TRBV29-1
D gene: TRBD2
clone size: NA
J gene: TRBJ2-7
CDR3 protein: CSVPGLAGPNYEQYF
CDR3 DNA: TGCAGCGTTCCGGGACTAGCGGGCCCCAACTACGAGCAGTACTTC

V gene: TRBV27
D gene: TRBD2
clone size: NA
J gene: TRBJ2-7
CDR3 protein: CASTGTTSYEQYF
CDR3 DNA: TGTGCCAGCACCGGGACTACATCCTACGAGCAGTACTTC

V gene: TRBV7-9
D gene: TRBD1
clone size: NA
J gene: TRBJ1-1
CDR3 protein: CASSPHRGSPEAFF
CDR3 DNA: TGTGCCAGCAGCCCGCACAGGGGTTCCCCTGAAGCTTTCTTT

V gene: TRBV5-1
D gene: TRBD1
clone size: few
J gene: TRBJ2-5
CDR3 protein: CASSLAPPTGPGETQYF
CDR3 DNA: TGCGCCAGCAGCTTGGCTCCTCCGACAGGGCCAGGGGAGACCCAGTACTTC

V gene: TRBV14
D gene: NA
clone size: few
J gene: TRBJ2-5
CDR3 protein: CASSQGAGIIQETQYF
CDR3 DNA: TGTGCCAGCAGCCAAGGTGCAGGGATAATTCAAGAGACCCAGTACTTC

V gene: TRBV19
D gene: TRBD1
clone size: few
J gene: TRBJ2-7
CDR3 protein: CASRTTGLMSYEQYF
CDR3 DNA: TGTGCCAGTAGGACGACAGGGTTGATGTCCTACGAGCAGTACTTC

V gene: TRBV30
D gene: TRBD1
clone size: NA
J gene: TRBJ1-1
CDR3 protein: CAWRDTSGQGNTEAFF
CDR3 DNA: TGTGCCTGGAGGGACACCTCCGGACAGGGAAACACTGAAGCTTTCTTT

V gene: TRBV28
D gene: TRBD1
clone size: NA
J gene: TRBJ2-1
CDR3 protein: CASSLVLGTGFHNEQFF
CDR3 DNA: TGTGCCAGCAGTTTGGTCCTCGGGACAGGGTTCCACAATGAGCAGTTCTTC

V gene: TRBV4-2
D gene: NA
clone size: few
J gene: TRBJ1-5
CDR3 protein: CASSQVKGGQPQHF
CDR3 DNA: TGTGCCAGCAGCCAAGTGAAGGGGGGACAGCCCCAGCATTTT

V gene: TRBV5-4
D gene: NA
clone size: few
J gene: TRBJ1-2
CDR3 protein: CASRPGRTANYGYTF
CDR3 DNA: TGTGCCAGCAGACCGGGACGGACAGCTAACTATGGCTACACCTTC

V gene: TRBV9
D gene: TRBD2
clone size: NA
J gene: TRBJ2-3
CDR3 protein: CASSSGLGRDTQYF
CDR3 DNA: TGTGCCAGCAGCTCTGGACTAGGGAGGGATACGCAGTATTTT

V gene: TRBV5-6
D gene: NA
clone size: NA
J gene: TRBJ2-6
CDR3 protein: CASSTKGSGANVLTF
CDR3 DNA: TGTGCCAGCAGCACCAAAGGCTCTGGGGCCAACGTCCTGACTTTC

V gene: TRBV29-1
D gene: NA
clone size: NA
J gene: TRBJ1-1
CDR3 protein: CSRYRYQKNTEAFF
CDR3 DNA: TGCAGCCGGTACAGGTACCAAAAAAACACTGAAGCTTTCTTT

V gene: TRBV5-1
D gene: NA
clone size: NA
J gene: TRBJ2-2
CDR3 protein: CASSVIRTGELFF
CDR3 DNA: TGCGCCAGCAGCGTCATACGCACCGGGGAGCTGTTTTTT

V gene: TRBV18
D gene: TRBD1
clone size: NA
J gene: TRBJ2-5
CDR3 protein: CASSPLTGQETQYF
CDR3 DNA: TGTGCCAGCTCACCACTGACAGGGCAAGAGACCCAGTACTTC

V gene: TRBV5-4
D gene: NA
clone size: NA
J gene: TRBJ2-1
CDR3 protein: CASSLDRGANEKQFF
CDR3 DNA: TGTGCCAGCAGCTTGGACCGGGGCGCAAATGAAAAGCAGTTCTTC

V gene: TRBV14
D gene: NA
clone size: many
J gene: TRBJ2-1
CDR3 protein: CASSGRPNEQFF
CDR3 DNA: TGTGCCAGCAGTGGGCGCCCCAATGAGCAGTTCTTC

V gene: TRBV7-9
D gene: TRBD2
clone size: NA
J gene: TRBJ2-1
CDR3 protein: CASSQGLAGAREQFF
CDR3 DNA: TGTGCCAGCAGCCAAGGACTAGCGGGAGCCAGGGAGCAGTTCTTC

V gene: TRBV19
D gene: NA
clone size: NA
J gene: TRBJ2-2
CDR3 protein: CASTSGRGTGELFF
CDR3 DNA: TGTGCCAGTACATCAGGGCGGGGCACCGGGGAGCTGTTTTTT

V gene: TRBV2
D gene: NA
clone size: many
J gene: TRBJ1-1
CDR3 protein: CASRAQGNTEAFF
CDR3 DNA: TGTGCCAGCAGAGCACAGGGGAACACTGAAGCTTTCTTT

V gene: TRBV5-1
D gene: TRBD1
clone size: NA
J gene: TRBJ1-2
CDR3 protein: CASSPTGGNYGYTF
CDR3 DNA: TGCGCCAGCAGCCCGACAGGGGGAAACTATGGCTACACCTTC

V gene: TRBV5-1
D gene: NA
clone size: few
J gene: TRBJ1-5
CDR3 protein: CASSFSPVSDNQPQHF
CDR3 DNA: TGCGCCAGCAGCTTTTCCCCGGTCAGTGACAATCAGCCCCAGCATTTT

V gene: TRBV4-1
D gene: NA
clone size: NA
J gene: TRBJ2-7
CDR3 protein: CASSREPLILRAYEQYF
CDR3 DNA: TGCGCCAGCAGCCGTGAACCTCTCATTCTGAGAGCCTACGAGCAGTACTTC